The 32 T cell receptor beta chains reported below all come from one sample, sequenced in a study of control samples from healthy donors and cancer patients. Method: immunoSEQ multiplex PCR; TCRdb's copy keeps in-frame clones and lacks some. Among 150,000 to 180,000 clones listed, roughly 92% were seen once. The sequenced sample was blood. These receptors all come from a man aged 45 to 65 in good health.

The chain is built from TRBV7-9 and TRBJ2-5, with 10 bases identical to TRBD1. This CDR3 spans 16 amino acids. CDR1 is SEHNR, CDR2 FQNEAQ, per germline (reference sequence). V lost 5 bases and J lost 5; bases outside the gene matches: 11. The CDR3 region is CASSPEGTGVGETQYF. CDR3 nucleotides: TGTGCCAGCAGCCCCGAGGGGACAGGGGTCGGCGAGACCCAGTACTTC. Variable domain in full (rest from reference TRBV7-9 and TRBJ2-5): DTGVSQNPRHKITKRGQNVTFRCDPISEHNRLYWYRQTLGQGPEFLTYFQNEAQLEKSRLLSDRFSAERPKGSFSTLEIQRTEQGDSAMYLCASSPEGTGVGETQYFGPGTRLLVL.

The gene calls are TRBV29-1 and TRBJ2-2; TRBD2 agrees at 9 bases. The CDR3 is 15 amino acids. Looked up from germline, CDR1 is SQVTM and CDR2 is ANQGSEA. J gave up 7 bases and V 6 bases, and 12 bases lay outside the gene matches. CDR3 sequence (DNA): TGCAGCGTCGCAGATTTAGCGGGAGCCGTCGGGGAGCTGTTTTTT. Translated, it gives CSVADLAGAVGELFF.

CDR3 sequence reads: CASSSGLAGTDTQYF. The CDR3 DNA reads TGTGCCAGCAGCTCTGGACTAGCGGGCACAGATACGCAGTATTTT. V is TRBV7-2 and J is TRBJ2-3; 10 bases are shared with TRBD2. V lost 4 bases to trimming and J lost 1 base; unmatched junction nucleotides: 2. Germline V gene sequence: CDR1 SGHTA, CDR2 FQGNSA. The CDR3 sequence is 15 residues long.

The CDR3 spells CASAFTSSGNTIYF. The CDR3 DNA reads as TGTGCCAGCGCCTTCACGAGCTCTGGAAACACCATATATTTT. V gene TRBV28 combines with J gene TRBJ1-3; D is undetermined. The CDR3 is 14 residues long. Trimming stripped 8 bases from V and 0 bases from J, with 11 bases between. In germline, CDR1 is MDHEN, CDR2 SYDVKM.

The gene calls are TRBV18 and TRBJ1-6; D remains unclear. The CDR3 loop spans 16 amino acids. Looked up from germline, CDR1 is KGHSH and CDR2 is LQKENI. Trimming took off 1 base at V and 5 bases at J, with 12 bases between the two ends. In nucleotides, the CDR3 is TGTGCCAGCTCACCACGAAAATCCGGGGATAATTCACCCCTCCACTTT. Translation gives CASSPRKSGDNSPLHF.

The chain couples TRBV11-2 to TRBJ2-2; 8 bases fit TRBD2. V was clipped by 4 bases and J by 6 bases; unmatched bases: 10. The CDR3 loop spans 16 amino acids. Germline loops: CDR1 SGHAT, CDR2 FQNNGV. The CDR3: CASSWGLGGLPGELFF. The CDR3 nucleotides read TGTGCCAGCAGCTGGGGACTAGGAGGCTTGCCCGGGGAGCTGTTTTTT.

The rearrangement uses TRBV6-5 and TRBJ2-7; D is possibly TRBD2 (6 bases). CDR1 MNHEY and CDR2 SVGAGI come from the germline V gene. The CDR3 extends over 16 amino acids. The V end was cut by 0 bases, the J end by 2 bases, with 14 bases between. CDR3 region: CASSYSSQGGTYEQYF. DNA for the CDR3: TGTGCCAGCAGTTACTCGTCGCAGGGAGGTACCTACGAGCAGTACTTC.

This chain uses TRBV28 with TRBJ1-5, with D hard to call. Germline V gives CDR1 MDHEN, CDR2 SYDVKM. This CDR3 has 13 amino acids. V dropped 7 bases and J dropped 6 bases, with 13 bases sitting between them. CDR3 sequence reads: CASKPGVLQPQHF. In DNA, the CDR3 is TGTGCCAGCAAACCTGGGGTGCTTCAGCCCCAGCATTTT.

This CDR3 is CASSTALARLAPTTDTQYF. CDR3 DNA sequence: TGTGCCAGCAGTACGGCTTTGGCCCGACTAGCACCTACCACAGATACGCAGTATTTT. The rearrangement joins TRBV28 to TRBJ2-3; 7 positions match TRBD2. Per germline, CDR1 MDHEN and CDR2 SYDVKM. The CDR3 runs to 19 residues. Trimming removed 5 bases from V and 2 bases from J; junction bases left unmatched: 19.

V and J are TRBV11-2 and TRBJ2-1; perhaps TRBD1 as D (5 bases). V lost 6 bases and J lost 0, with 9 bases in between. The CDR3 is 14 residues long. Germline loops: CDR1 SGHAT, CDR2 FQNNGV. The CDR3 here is CASRGVRSYNEQFF. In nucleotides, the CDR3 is TGTGCCAGCAGAGGGGTCCGCTCCTACAATGAGCAGTTCTTC.

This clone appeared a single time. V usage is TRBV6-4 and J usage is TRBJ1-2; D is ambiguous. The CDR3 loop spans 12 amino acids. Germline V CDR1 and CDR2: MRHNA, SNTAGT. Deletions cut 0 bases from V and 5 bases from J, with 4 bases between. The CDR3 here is CASSDSMYGYTF. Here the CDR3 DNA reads TGTGCCAGCAGTGACTCGATGTATGGCTACACCTTC.

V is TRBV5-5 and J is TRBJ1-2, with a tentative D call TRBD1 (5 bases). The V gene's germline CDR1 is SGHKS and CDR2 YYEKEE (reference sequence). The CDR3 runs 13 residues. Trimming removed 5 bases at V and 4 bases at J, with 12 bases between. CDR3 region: CASSPDSGYGYTF. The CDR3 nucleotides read TGTGCCAGCAGTCCTGACAGCGGCTATGGCTACACCTTC.

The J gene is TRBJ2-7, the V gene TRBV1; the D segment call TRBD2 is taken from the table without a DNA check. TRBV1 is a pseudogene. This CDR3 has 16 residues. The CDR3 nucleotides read TGCACCAGCAGCCAAGGGGATTCGGGACTCACCTACGAGCAGTACTTC. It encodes CTSSQGDSGLTYEQYF.

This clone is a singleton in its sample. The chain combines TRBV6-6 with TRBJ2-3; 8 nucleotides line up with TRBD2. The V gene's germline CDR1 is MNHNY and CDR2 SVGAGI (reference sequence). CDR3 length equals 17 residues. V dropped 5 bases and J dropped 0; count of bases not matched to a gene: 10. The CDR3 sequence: CASSRTSGPSSTDTQYF. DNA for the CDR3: TGTGCCAGCAGTCGAACTAGCGGACCCTCTAGCACAGATACGCAGTATTTT.

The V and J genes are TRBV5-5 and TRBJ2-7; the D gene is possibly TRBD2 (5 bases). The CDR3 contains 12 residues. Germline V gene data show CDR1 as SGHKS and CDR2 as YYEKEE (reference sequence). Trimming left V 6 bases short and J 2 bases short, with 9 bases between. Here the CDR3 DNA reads TGTGCCAGCACTCTGGGAGCCTACGAGCAGTACTTC. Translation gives CASTLGAYEQYF.

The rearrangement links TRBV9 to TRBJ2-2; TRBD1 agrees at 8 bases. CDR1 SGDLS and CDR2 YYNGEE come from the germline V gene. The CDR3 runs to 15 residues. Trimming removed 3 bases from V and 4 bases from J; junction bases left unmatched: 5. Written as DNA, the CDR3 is TGTGCCAGCAGCGGGATGACAGGGGTCACCGGGGAGCTGTTTTTT. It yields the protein CASSGMTGVTGELFF.

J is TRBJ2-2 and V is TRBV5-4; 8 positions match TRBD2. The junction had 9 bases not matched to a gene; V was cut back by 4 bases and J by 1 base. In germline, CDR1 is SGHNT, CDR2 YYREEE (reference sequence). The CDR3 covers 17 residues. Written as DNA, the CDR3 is TGTGCCAGCAGCCTACCTTTGGCGGGAGGGAACACCGGGGAGCTGTTTTTT. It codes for CASSLPLAGGNTGELFF.

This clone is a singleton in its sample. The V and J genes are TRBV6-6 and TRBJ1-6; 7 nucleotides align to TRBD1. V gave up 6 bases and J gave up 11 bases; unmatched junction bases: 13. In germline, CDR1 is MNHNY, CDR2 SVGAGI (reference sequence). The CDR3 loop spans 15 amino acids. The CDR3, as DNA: TGTGCCAGCAGCAATGAAGGGGGCTTCGGGGCACCCCTCCACTTT. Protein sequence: CASSNEGGFGAPLHF.

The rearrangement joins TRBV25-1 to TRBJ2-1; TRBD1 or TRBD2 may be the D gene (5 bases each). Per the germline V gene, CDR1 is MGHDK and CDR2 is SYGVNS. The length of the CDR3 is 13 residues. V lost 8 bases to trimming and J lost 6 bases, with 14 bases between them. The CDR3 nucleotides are TGTGCCAGCGGGGACCAAGACGTCAATGAGCAGTTCTTC. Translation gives CASGDQDVNEQFF.

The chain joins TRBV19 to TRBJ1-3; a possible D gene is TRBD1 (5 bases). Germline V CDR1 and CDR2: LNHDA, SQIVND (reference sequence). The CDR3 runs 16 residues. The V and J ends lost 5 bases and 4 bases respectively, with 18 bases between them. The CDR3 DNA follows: TGTGCCAGTAGTCCGCGGGGACGGAGGACAGGAAACACCATATATTTT. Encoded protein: CASSPRGRRTGNTIYF.

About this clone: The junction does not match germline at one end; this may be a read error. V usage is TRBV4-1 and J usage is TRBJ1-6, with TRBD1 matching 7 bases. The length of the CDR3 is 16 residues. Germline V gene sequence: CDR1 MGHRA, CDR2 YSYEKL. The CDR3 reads CTSSPKDRQGNSPLHF. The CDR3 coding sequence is TGCACCAGCAGCCCCAAGGATAGACAGGGCAATTCACCCCTCCACTTT.

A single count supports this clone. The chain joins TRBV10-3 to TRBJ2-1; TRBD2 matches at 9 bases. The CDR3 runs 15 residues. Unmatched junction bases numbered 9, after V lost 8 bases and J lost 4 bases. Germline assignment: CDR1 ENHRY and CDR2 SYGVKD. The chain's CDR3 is CAISAQAGGYNEQFF. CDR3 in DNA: TGTGCCATCTCGGCCCAAGCGGGAGGTTACAATGAGCAGTTCTTC.

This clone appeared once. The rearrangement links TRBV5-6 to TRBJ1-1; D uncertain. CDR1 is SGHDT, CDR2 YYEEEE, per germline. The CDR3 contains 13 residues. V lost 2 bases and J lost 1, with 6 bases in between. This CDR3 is CASSFKPNTEAFF. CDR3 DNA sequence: TGTGCCAGCAGCTTTAAGCCGAACACTGAAGCTTTCTTT.

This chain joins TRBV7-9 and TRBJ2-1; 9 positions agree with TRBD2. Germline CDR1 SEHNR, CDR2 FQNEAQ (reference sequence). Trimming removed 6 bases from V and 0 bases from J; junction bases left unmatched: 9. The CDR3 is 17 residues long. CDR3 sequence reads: CASRPTSGPSSYNEQFF. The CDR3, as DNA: TGTGCCAGCAGACCTACTAGCGGGCCGAGCTCCTACAATGAGCAGTTCTTC.

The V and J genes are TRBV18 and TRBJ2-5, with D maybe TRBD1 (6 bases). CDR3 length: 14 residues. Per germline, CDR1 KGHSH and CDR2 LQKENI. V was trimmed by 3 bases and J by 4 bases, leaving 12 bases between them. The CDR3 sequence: CASSPQGMAETQYF. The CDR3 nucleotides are TGTGCCAGCTCACCCCAGGGGATGGCAGAGACCCAGTACTTC. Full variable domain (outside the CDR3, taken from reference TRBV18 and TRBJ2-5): NAGVMQNPRHLVRRRGQEARLRCSPMKGHSHVYWYRQLPEEGLKFMVYLQKENIIDESGMPKERFSAEFPKEGPSILRIQQVVRGDSAAYFCASSPQGMAETQYFGPGTRLLVL.

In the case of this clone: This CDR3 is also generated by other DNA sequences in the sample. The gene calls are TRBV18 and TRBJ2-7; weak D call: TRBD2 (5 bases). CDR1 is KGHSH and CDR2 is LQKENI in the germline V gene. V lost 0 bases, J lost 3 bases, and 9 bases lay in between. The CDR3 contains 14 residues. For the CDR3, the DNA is TGTGCCAGCTCACCACCGGGGAGAGGCTACGAGCAGTACTTC. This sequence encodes CASSPPGRGYEQYF.

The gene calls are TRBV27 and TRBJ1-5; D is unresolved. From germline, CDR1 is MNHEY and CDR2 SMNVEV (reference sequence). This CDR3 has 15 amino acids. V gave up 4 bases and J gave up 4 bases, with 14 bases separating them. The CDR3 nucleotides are TGTGCCAGCAGTTCGATGATTGGGTGGAATCAGCCCCAGCATTTT. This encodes CASSSMIGWNQPQHF.

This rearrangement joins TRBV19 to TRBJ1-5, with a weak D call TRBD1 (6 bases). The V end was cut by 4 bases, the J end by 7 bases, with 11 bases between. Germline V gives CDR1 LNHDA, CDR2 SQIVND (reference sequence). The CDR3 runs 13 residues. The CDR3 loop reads CASSTTGTQPQHF. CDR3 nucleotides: TGTGCCAGTAGTACAACAGGGACGCAGCCCCAGCATTTT.

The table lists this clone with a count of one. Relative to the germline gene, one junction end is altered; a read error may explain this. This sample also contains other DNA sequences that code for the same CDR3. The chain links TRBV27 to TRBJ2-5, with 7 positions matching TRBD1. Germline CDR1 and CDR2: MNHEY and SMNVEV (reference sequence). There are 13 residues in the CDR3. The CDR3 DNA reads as TGCGCCAGCACCATAAGACAGGGAGAGACCCAGTACTTC. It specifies CASTIRQGETQYF.

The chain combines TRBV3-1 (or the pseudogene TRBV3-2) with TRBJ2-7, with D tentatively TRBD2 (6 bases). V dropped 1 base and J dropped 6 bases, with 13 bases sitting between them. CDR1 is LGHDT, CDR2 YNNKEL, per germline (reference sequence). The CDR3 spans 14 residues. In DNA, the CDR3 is TGTGCCAGCAGCCAAGTCGGGACTTCCGTCGAGCAGTACTTC. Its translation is CASSQVGTSVEQYF.

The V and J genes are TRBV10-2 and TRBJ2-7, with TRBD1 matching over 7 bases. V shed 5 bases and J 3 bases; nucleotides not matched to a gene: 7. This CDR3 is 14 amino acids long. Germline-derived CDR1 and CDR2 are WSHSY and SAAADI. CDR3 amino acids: CASSSRQGVYEQYF. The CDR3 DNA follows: TGCGCCAGCAGTAGTCGACAGGGAGTCTACGAGCAGTACTTC.

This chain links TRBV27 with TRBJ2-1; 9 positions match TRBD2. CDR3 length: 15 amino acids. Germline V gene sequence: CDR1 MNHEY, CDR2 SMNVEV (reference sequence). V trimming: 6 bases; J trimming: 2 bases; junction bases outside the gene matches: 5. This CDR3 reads CASRRGRETYNEQFF. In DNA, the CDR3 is TGTGCCAGCAGACGCGGGAGGGAGACCTACAATGAGCAGTTCTTC.